This T cell receptor (beta chain) was sequenced during a study of PD-1 blockade in classical Hodgkin lymphoma. Whole-study findings and limits: In CD4+ cells, TCR diversity went up significantly by C4D1, but in CD8+ cells it did not.

As for this clone: Its target is not known.

Time point meaning: cycle 4 day 1 (C4D1), after more than five weeks of nivolumab. Every patient had relapsed following autologous stem cell transplantation, and cohorts differed in brentuximab vedotin exposure. The CD8+ T cells came from thawed PBMCs through magnetic negative selection. Best responses fell into complete response, partial response or progressive disease. Assay: immunoSEQ multiplex PCR; the TCRdb copy retains only in-frame clones and omits some. The repertoire has about 20,000 clones, 84% of them found once; the top ten carry around 7.3%. CDR3 length: 16 residues. Trimming at V came to 6 bases and at J to 1 base, leaving 4 bases not matched to a gene. Germline-derived CDR1 and CDR2 are SNHLY and FYNNEI.

The chain has TRBV2 and TRBJ2-5; 14 bases line up with TRBD2. Material: CD8+ T cells from blood, obtained before the fourth cycle of nivolumab. The source is a human donor with classical Hodgkin lymphoma. CDR3 DNA sequence: TGTGCCAGCAGGCTGACTAGCGGGGGGGTCCAAGAGACCCAGTACTTC. It is translated as CASRLTSGGVQETQYF.